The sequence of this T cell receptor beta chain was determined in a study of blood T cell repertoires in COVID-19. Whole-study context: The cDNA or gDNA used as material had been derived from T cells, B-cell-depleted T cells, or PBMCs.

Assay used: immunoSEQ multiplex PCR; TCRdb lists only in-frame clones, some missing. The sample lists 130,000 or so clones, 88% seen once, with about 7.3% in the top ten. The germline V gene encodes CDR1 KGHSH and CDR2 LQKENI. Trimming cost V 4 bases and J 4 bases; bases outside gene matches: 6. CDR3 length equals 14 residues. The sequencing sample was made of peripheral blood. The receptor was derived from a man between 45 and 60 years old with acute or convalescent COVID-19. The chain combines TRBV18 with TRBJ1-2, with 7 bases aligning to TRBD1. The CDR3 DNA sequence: TGTGCCAGCTCACGAGCTGGGACAGCCTATGGCTACACCTTC. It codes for CASSRAGTAYGYTF.